A single sample gave rise to the 5 T cell receptor beta chains below, sequenced in a study of identical twins. Via MiXCR, TCRdb re-called the 5' RACE reads, giving one row per CDR3 protein. Of around 1.7 million distinct CDR3 sequences in the sample, roughly a third are singletons; the top ten hold approximately 0.25%. The sample was cord blood. All receptors come from a newborn girl in good health.

The chain combines TRBV28 with TRBJ2-3; 7 bases fit TRBD1. The CDR3 consists of 14 residues. Germline V lookup: CDR1 MDHEN, CDR2 SYDVKM. V lost 6 bases to trimming and J lost 1 base; unmatched junction nucleotides: 4. CDR3 sequence (DNA): TGTGCCAGCAGCGACAGGGACGGCACAGATACGCAGTATTTT. Amino acids: CASSDRDGTDTQYF.

V usage is TRBV12-3 or TRBV12-4 and J usage is TRBJ2-3; 14 bases agree with TRBD2. V shed 3 bases, J shed 1 base, and the junction held 3 bases outside the gene matches. CDR3 length equals 17 residues. CDR3 loop: CASSFRGLAGGTDTQYF. CDR3 DNA: TGTGCCAGCAGTTTCCGGGGACTAGCGGGGGGCACAGATACGCAGTATTTT.

This sequence joins TRBV4-1 and TRBJ2-4, with a tentative D call TRBD1 (5 bases). Germline V lookup: CDR1 MGHRA, CDR2 YSYEKL. The CDR3 has 15 residues. V was trimmed by 0 bases and J by 4 bases, leaving 10 bases between them. This CDR3 reads CASSQEAAGKNIQYF. Here the CDR3 DNA reads TGCGCCAGCAGCCAAGAGGCGGCAGGGAAAAACATTCAGTACTTC.

The chain uses TRBV6-1 and TRBJ2-7; 11 bases fit TRBD2. V lost 3 bases, J lost 3 bases, and 4 bases stayed unmatched. The germline CDR1 and CDR2 sequences are MNHNS and SASEGT. CDR3 size: 15 residues. The CDR3 DNA sequence: TGTGCCAGCAGTGAGGGGACTAGCGGTCTCTACGAGCAGTACTTC. Translated: CASSEGTSGLYEQYF.

This clonotype was recorded a few times. The rearrangement links TRBV4-1 to TRBJ2-7, with 7 bases identical to TRBD1. The CDR3 is 15 amino acids. After removal of 1 base from V and 0 bases from J, the junction contained 3 bases not matched to a gene. CDR1 and CDR2 (germline): MGHRA, YSYEKL. CDR3 nucleotide sequence: TGCGCCAGCAGCCAAGTACGGGACAGCTCCTACGAGCAGTACTTC. Residues: CASSQVRDSSYEQYF.